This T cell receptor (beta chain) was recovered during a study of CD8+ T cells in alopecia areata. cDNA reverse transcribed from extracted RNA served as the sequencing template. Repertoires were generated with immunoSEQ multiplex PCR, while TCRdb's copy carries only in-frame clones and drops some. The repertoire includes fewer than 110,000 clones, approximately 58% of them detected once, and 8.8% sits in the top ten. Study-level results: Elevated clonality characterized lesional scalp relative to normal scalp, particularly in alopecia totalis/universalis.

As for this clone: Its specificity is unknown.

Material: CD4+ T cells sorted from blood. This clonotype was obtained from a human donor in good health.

For the CDR3, the DNA is TGTGCCTGGAGTCCGACGGGACGGGGAACTAATGAAAAACTGTTTTTT. Amino acids: CAWSPTGRGTNEKLFF. V usage is TRBV30 and J usage is TRBJ1-4; tentatively, D is TRBD1 (5 bases). Trimming stripped 2 bases from V and 1 base from J, with 14 bases between. CDR3 length equals 16 residues. Germline values: CDR1 GTSNPN, CDR2 SVGIG (reference sequence).